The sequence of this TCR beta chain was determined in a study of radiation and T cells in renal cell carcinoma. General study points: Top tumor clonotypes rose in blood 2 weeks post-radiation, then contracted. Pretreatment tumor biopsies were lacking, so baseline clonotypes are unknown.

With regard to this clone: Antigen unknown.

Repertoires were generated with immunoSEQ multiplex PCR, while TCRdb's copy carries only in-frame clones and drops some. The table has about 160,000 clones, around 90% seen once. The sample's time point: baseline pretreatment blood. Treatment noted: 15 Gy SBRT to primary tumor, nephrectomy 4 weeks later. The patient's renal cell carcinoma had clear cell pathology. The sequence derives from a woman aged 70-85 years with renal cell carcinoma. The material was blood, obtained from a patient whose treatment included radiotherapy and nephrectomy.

CDR3 in DNA: TGTGCCAGCAGCGCCCGGGACAGCAATCAGCCCCAGCATTTT. Translating gives CASSARDSNQPQHF. This sequence joins TRBV9 and TRBJ1-5; D is perhaps TRBD1 (5 bases). Germline-derived CDR1 and CDR2 are SGDLS and YYNGEE. Trimming left V 3 bases short and J 1 base short, with 8 bases between. CDR3 length: 14 residues.